This TCR beta chain was sequenced during a study of cytomegalovirus exposure and HLA in healthy donors. This clone was detected once. Use of 60 Vbeta and 13 Jbeta primers characterized the PCR. TCRdb's copy holds only in-frame clones and misses some; the assay was immunoSEQ multiplex PCR. The profile covers roughly 300,000 clones, with roughly 90% appearing a single time and approximately 4.3% taken by the ten largest. Regarding donors, all were healthy bone marrow donors. Material for sequencing was PBMCs. This receptor was obtained from a man aged 35 to 55 in good health and CMV-seropositive.

CDR3 bases: TGTGCCACCAGCAGAGTGGGCTTTTCCTACGAGCAGTACTTC. Protein sequence: CATSRVGFSYEQYF. The chain uses TRBV15 and TRBJ2-7; no definite D call. Germline CDR1 is LNHNV and CDR2 is YYDKDF (reference sequence). Trimming took 1 base from V and 1 from J, leaving 8 bases between them. This CDR3 is 14 amino acids long. Full variable domain (remainder filled in from reference TRBV15 and TRBJ2-7): DAMVIQNPRYQVTQFGKPVTLSCSQTLNHNVMYWYQQKSSQAPKLLFHYYDKDFNNEADTPDNFQSRRPNTSFCFLDIRSPGLGDTAMYLCATSRVGFSYEQYFGPGTRLTVT.